The 26 T cell receptor beta chains below all came from one sample that was sequenced in a study of T cell responses to AZD1222 COVID-19 vaccine. The method was immunoSEQ multiplex PCR; TCRdb's version includes in-frame clones alone and lacks a portion of them. Among approximately 150,000 clones listed, 80% to 95% were seen once. The sample in question was peripheral blood, obtained on day 0 of AZD1222 vaccination. These receptors all come from an adult in good health.

The chain employs TRBV30 and TRBJ1-3; D may be TRBD1 (6 bases). In germline, CDR1 is GTSNPN, CDR2 SVGIG (reference sequence). V lost 1 base and J lost 4, with 11 bases in between. The CDR3 is 14 residues long. CDR3 DNA sequence: TGTGCCTGGAGTGAGGACAGAGGGGGAAACACCATATATTTT. Translating gives CAWSEDRGGNTIYF.

The chain's CDR3 is CASTAQGVTDTQYF. The CDR3 coding sequence is TGTGCCAGCACCGCCCAGGGGGTCACAGATACGCAGTATTTT. This chain connects TRBV28 to TRBJ2-3; 7 bases are a match to TRBD1. Per germline, CDR1 MDHEN and CDR2 SYDVKM. V lost 7 bases, J lost 2 bases, and 6 bases stayed unmatched. This CDR3 has 14 amino acids.

The chain is built from TRBV2 and TRBJ2-1; 9 bases line up with TRBD2. The CDR3 is made up of 13 amino acids. From germline, CDR1 is SNHLY and CDR2 FYNNEI. V trimming: 8 bases; J trimming: 9 bases; junction bases outside the gene matches: 8. CDR3 bases: TGTGCCAGCGGGCCCTGGCGGGAGGGTGAGCAGTTCTTC. Its protein is CASGPWREGEQFF.

The CDR3, as DNA: TGTGCCAGCAGCTTTGAACCCGGGACGGCGTACTTC. It specifies CASSFEPGTAYF. This chain links TRBV7-9 with TRBJ2-5; D might be TRBD1 or TRBD2, each matching 5 bases. The CDR3 is 12 amino acids. CDR1 is SEHNR and CDR2 is FQNEAQ in the germline V gene (reference sequence). V was clipped by 3 bases and J by 13 bases, with 15 bases between them. Together with reference TRBV7-9 and TRBJ2-5, the CDR3 gives the full variable domain: DTGVSQNPRHKITKRGQNVTFRCDPISEHNRLYWYRQTLGQGPEFLTYFQNEAQLEKSRLLSDRFSAERPKGSFSTLEIQRTEQGDSAMYLCASSFEPGTAYFGPGTRLLVL.

V is TRBV18 and J is TRBJ1-1; D may be TRBD1 (6 bases). V shed 6 bases and J shed 7 bases, with 15 bases lying between them. In germline, CDR1 is KGHSH, CDR2 LQKENI. The CDR3 covers 13 residues. The CDR3 bases are TGTGCCAGCTCCCAATCGACAGGCCGTGAAGCTTTCTTT. Its translation is CASSQSTGREAFF.

CDR3 region: CASSPGGTPPNYGYTF. CDR3 nucleotide sequence: TGTGCCAGCAGCCCCGGTGGAACCCCGCCGAACTATGGCTACACCTTC. V usage is TRBV14 and J usage is TRBJ1-2; no definite D call. Trimming left V 4 bases short and J 2 bases short, with 17 bases between. The length of the CDR3 is 16 residues. Germline V gene lookup returns CDR1 SGHDN and CDR2 FVKESK.

This clone is a singleton in its sample. J is TRBJ2-2 and V is TRBV24-1, with D possibly matching TRBD1 (5 bases). CDR3 length: 13 amino acids. Trimming took 10 bases from V and 2 from J, leaving 10 bases between them. CDR1 is KGHDR and CDR2 is SFDVKD in the germline V gene. Here the CDR3 DNA reads TGTGCCACTAGGGGATCCAACACCGGGGAGCTGTTTTTT. It codes for CATRGSNTGELFF.

The chain combines TRBV5-4 with TRBJ2-1; 7 positions agree with TRBD2. The CDR3 runs 14 residues. Germline CDR1 SGHNT, CDR2 YYREEE (reference sequence). The V gene end was trimmed by 4 bases and the J gene end by 8 bases; junction bases not matched to a gene: 9. The CDR3 loop is CASSPSGGSDEQFF. CDR3 bases: TGTGCCAGCAGCCCTTCGGGCGGGAGCGATGAGCAGTTCTTC.

The chain employs TRBV12-3 or TRBV12-4 and TRBJ2-3; D unclear. V was trimmed by 8 bases and J by 0 bases, leaving 6 bases between them. This CDR3 has 12 residues. The DNA for the CDR3 is TGTGCCAGCGGTAGTAGCACAGATACGCAGTATTTT. Translating gives CASGSSTDTQYF.

This chain connects TRBV28 to TRBJ1-2; TRBD1 is a possible D gene (6 bases). The CDR3 sequence is 16 residues long. Trimming pared 5 bases from V and 4 bases from J, leaving 20 bases between. The germline gives CDR1 MDHEN, CDR2 SYDVKM. The CDR3 sequence: CASSLWGALDGYGYTF. CDR3 DNA: TGTGCCAGCAGTCTTTGGGGGGCGCTTGATGGCTATGGCTACACCTTC.

To note about this clone: A junction end diverges from the germline sequence, so it may reflect a read error. The rearrangement joins TRBV6-5 to TRBJ2-7, with 11 bases that match TRBD2. The CDR3 spans 12 residues. The V gene's germline CDR1 is MNHEY and CDR2 SVGAGI. DNA of the CDR3: TGTGCCAGCCTTACTAGCGGGAGTGGGTTGCGCTTC. Its protein product is CASLTSGSGLRF.

The genes are TRBV28 and TRBJ2-7, with D possibly called TRBD1 or TRBD2 (5 bases each). CDR3 length: 13 amino acids. CDR1 and CDR2 (germline): MDHEN, SYDVKM. Trimming stripped 7 bases from V and 2 bases from J, with 12 bases between. CDR3 amino acids: CASIDEGTYEQYF. Here the CDR3 DNA reads TGTGCCAGCATTGATGAGGGGACCTACGAGCAGTACTTC.

The chain couples TRBV1 to TRBJ1-2. TRBV1 is listed as a pseudogene. The CDR3 covers 16 residues. CDR3 protein: CTSSQEFGVLHYGYTF. The CDR3 nucleotides read TGCACCAGCAGCCAAGAGTTTGGGGTCCTCCACTATGGCTACACCTTC.

The rearrangement uses TRBV4-3 and TRBJ2-7; D perhaps matches TRBD2 (6 bases). The CDR3 sequence is 14 residues long. Trimming took 0 bases from V and 7 from J, leaving 13 bases between them. Germline V gene sequence: CDR1 LGHNA, CDR2 YSLEER. CDR3 sequence: CASSQEIRGREQYF. The CDR3 DNA is TGCGCCAGCAGCCAAGAAATTCGGGGGAGAGAGCAGTACTTC.

A single count supports this clone. V gene TRBV7-3 combines with J gene TRBJ2-1, with 11 bases fitting TRBD2. V lost 5 bases and J lost 4; bases outside the gene matches: 4. The germline CDR1 and CDR2 sequences are SGHTA and FQGTGA. There are 15 residues in the CDR3. The CDR3 DNA reads as TGTGCCAGCAGCCGAACTAGCGGGAGTTACAATGAGCAGTTCTTC. Protein product: CASSRTSGSYNEQFF. Full variable domain (remainder filled in from reference TRBV7-3 and TRBJ2-1): GAGVSQTPSNKVTEKGKYVELRCDPISGHTALYWYRQSLGQGPEFLIYFQGTGAADDSGLPNDRFFAVRPEGSVSTLKIQRTERGDSAVYLCASSRTSGSYNEQFFGPGTRLTVL.

The rearrangement links TRBV7-3 to TRBJ2-1; 9 positions agree with TRBD2. The CDR3 runs to 14 residues. The V gene end was trimmed by 5 bases and the J gene end by 7 bases; junction bases not matched to a gene: 6. CDR1 and CDR2 (germline): SGHTA, FQGTGA. CDR3 coding DNA: TGTGCCAGCAGCCCAGGACTAGCGCCAAATGAGCAGTTCTTC. Translating it yields CASSPGLAPNEQFF.

The rearrangement joins TRBV27 to TRBJ1-1, with 7 bases fitting TRBD1. The CDR3 is 16 residues long. The V and J ends lost 3 bases and 3 bases, in that order; junction bases with no gene match: 10. Per germline, CDR1 MNHEY and CDR2 SMNVEV (reference sequence). For the CDR3, the DNA is TGTGCCAGCAGTTTTGGCAGGGGGATAAAGTACACTGAAGCTTTCTTT. Translating it yields CASSFGRGIKYTEAFF.

CDR3 sequence reads: CASSLSRGTNYGYTF. The CDR3 DNA is TGTGCCAGCAGCTTATCGCGGGGAACTAACTATGGCTACACCTTC. V is TRBV7-8 and J is TRBJ1-2; D not resolved. Trimming left V 2 bases short and J 0 bases short, with 10 bases between. Germline CDR1 reads SGHVS; CDR2 reads FQNEAQ. The CDR3 runs 15 residues. The full variable domain, with the rest looked up from reference TRBV7-8 and TRBJ1-2, is GAGVSQSPRYKVAKRGQDVALRCDPISGHVSLFWYQQALGQGPEFLTYFQNEAQLDKSGLPSDRFFAERPEGSVSTLKIQRTQQEDSAVYLCASSLSRGTNYGYTFGSGTRLTVV.

J is TRBJ2-7 and V is TRBV14, with TRBD1 identical over 11 bases. Germline V gene data show CDR1 as SGHDN and CDR2 as FVKESK. This CDR3 comprises 14 residues. Trimming removed 2 bases from V and 9 bases from J; junction bases left unmatched: 6. In DNA, the CDR3 is TGTGCCAGCAGCCAATGGACAGGGGGCGAGGGGCAGTACTTC. Translated: CASSQWTGGEGQYF.

The CDR3 loop is CASAGGNQPQHF. The CDR3 DNA reads as TGTGCCAGCGCTGGTGGGAATCAGCCCCAGCATTTT. The chain has TRBV28 and TRBJ1-5; D call uncertain. The CDR3 runs to 12 residues. Trimming took 8 bases from V and 4 from J, leaving 9 bases between them. Germline loops: CDR1 MDHEN, CDR2 SYDVKM. Drawing the rest from reference TRBV28 and TRBJ1-5, the complete variable domain is DVKVTQSSRYLVKRTGEKVFLECVQDMDHENMFWYRQDPGLGLRLIYFSYDVKMKEKGDIPEGYSVSREKKERFSLILESASTNQTSMYLCASAGGNQPQHFGDGTRLSIL.

The chain combines TRBV15 with TRBJ1-6, with D unresolved. The V and J ends lost 5 bases and 0 bases respectively, with 5 bases between them. Per germline, CDR1 LNHNV and CDR2 YYDKDF (reference sequence). The CDR3 runs to 14 residues. CDR3 in amino acids: CATSGSSYNSPLHF. The CDR3, as DNA: TGTGCCACCAGCGGGAGCTCCTATAATTCACCCCTCCACTTT.

The chain combines TRBV7-3 with TRBJ1-1; D is unclear. This CDR3 has 13 residues. The ends were cut back, 3 bases at V and 6 bases at J, with 11 bases in the middle. Germline V CDR1 and CDR2: SGHTA, FQGTGA. The CDR3 DNA sequence: TGTGCCAGCAGCTTGACACGGGAGGCTGAAGCTTTCTTT. It encodes CASSLTREAEAFF.

This clone was observed a handful of times. The chain carries TRBV9 and TRBJ1-6; weak D call: TRBD1 (6 bases). The V and J ends lost 0 bases and 7 bases respectively, with 8 bases between them. The CDR3 is 14 residues long. Germline V gives CDR1 SGDLS, CDR2 YYNGEE. The CDR3 DNA reads TGTGCCAGCAGCGTAGAACAGGGAAATTCACCCCTCCACTTT. This encodes CASSVEQGNSPLHF.

This clone was counted only a few times. The V call is TRBV28, the J call TRBJ1-2; 7 positions agree with TRBD1. Looked up from germline, CDR1 is MDHEN and CDR2 is SYDVKM. V was clipped by 5 bases and J by 2 bases; unmatched bases: 11. The CDR3 loop spans 16 amino acids. The CDR3 DNA reads as TGTGCCAGCAGTAAAGCCGCAAAAGGGGGCAACTATGGCTACACCTTC. Translating it yields CASSKAAKGGNYGYTF.

The chain employs TRBV11-2 and TRBJ2-1; possibly TRBD1 for D (5 bases). The V end lost 5 bases, the J end lost 0 bases, and 14 bases lay between the germline ends. The CDR3 contains 16 residues. Germline values: CDR1 SGHAT, CDR2 FQNNGV. The CDR3 region has the DNA TGTGCCAGCAGCCTTGTGGGGCGGAGCTCCTACAATGAGCAGTTCTTC. Translating gives CASSLVGRSSYNEQFF. Drawing the rest from reference TRBV11-2 and TRBJ2-1, the complete variable domain is EAGVAQSPRYKIIEKRQSVAFWCNPISGHATLYWYQQILGQGPKLLIQFQNNGVVDDSQLPKDRFSAERLKGVDSTLKIQPAKLEDSAVYLCASSLVGRSSYNEQFFGPGTRLTVL.

The chain is built from TRBV5-1 and TRBJ2-1; TRBD1 matches 9 bases. This CDR3 spans 14 amino acids. J lost 4 bases, V lost 4 bases, and 3 bases had no gene match. Per the germline V gene, CDR1 is SGHRS and CDR2 is YFSETQ. CDR3 loop: CASSEGQGYNEQFF. DNA of the CDR3: TGCGCCAGCAGCGAGGGACAGGGTTACAATGAGCAGTTCTTC.